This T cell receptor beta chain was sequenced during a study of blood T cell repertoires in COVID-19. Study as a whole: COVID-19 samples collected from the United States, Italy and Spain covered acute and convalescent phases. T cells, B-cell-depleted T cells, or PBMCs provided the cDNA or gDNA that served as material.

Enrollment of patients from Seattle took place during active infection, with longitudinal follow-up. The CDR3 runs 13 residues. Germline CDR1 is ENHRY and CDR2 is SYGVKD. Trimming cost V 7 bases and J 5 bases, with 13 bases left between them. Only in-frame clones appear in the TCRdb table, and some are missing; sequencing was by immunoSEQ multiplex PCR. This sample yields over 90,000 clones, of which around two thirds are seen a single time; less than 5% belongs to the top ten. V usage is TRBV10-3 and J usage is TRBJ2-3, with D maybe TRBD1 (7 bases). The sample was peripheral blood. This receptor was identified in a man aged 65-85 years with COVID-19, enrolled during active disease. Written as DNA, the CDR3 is TGTGCCATCACCGCCCAGGGGGGAGATACGCAGTATTTT. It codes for CAITAQGGDTQYF.